This entry features one TCR beta chain sequence. As yet, its antigen is unknown. The conserved final phenylalanine or tryptophan is absent from the CDR3, which likely points to a read error. The DNA is left out, because the CDR3 cannot be placed on it with certainty; the CDR3 is given as TCRdb lists it. This sample was taken from a study of CD8+CD57+ T cells in acquired aplastic anemia. In the study overall: Average DNA yield from sorted CD4+ and CD8+ cells was around 3 ug. Healthy donors yielded some 11 million CD4+ cell reads on average. Study results and caveats: The study identified almost 30 CD8+ CDR3 sequences shared by patients and controls. No significant difference in CD8+ Simpson's diversity was found between patients and controls.

The CDR3 is made up of 13 amino acids, end residues included. CDR1 is SEHNR and CDR2 is FQNEAQ in the germline V gene (reference sequence). TCR beta VDJ and CDR3 profiling used genomic DNA as template. TCRdb ran MiXCR on the reads and lists one entry per CDR3 protein. The table shows hundreds of thousands of distinct CDR3 sequences, with under 80% occurring only once. This TCR was recovered from a human donor in good health, serving as a control. The material sequenced was sorted CD4+, CD8+, or CD8+CD57+ T cells (not recorded which) from PBMCs. The rearrangement links TRBV7-9 to TRBJ1-1; TRBD1 reflects the table's D call only, with no check against the DNA. The CDR3 protein is CASSLGTGRGQPL.